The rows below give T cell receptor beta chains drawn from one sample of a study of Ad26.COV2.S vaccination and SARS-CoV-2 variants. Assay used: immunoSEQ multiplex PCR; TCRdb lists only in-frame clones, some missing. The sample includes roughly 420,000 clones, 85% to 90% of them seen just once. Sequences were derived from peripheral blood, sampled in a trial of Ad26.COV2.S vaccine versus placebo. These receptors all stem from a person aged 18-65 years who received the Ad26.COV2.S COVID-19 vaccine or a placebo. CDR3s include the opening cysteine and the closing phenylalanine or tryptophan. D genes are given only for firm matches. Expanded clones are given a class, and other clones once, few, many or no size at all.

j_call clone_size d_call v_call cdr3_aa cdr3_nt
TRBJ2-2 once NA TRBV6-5 CASSPPVDGAGELFF TGTGCCAGCAGTCCCCCTGTGGACGGAGCCGGGGAGCTGTTTTTT
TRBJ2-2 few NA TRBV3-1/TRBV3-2 CASSQGGSGELFF TGTGCCAGCAGCCAAGGGGGATCAGGGGAGCTGTTTTTT
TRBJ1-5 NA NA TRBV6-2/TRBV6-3 CASSRLQGVGQPQHF TGTGCCAGCAGTCGGCTACAGGGAGTAGGTCAGCCCCAGCATTTT
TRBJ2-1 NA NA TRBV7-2 CASSSRRGSYNEQFF TGTGCCAGCAGCTCGAGACGGGGCTCCTACAATGAGCAGTTCTTC
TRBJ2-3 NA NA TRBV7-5 CARSLGKGRATDTQYF TGTGCCAGAAGCTTAGGTAAGGGGAGGGCCACAGATACGCAGTATTTT
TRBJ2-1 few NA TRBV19 CASSKTSNEQFF TGTGCCAGTAGTAAAACTAGTAATGAGCAGTTCTTC
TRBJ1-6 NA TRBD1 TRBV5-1 CASSLVANRGLDTPLHF TGCGCCAGCAGCTTGGTAGCCAACAGGGGGCTGGATACACCCCTCCACTTT
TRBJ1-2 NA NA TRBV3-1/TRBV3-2 CASSQEGGGYTF TGTGCCAGCAGCCAAGAAGGGGGGGGCTACACCTTC
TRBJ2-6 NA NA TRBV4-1 CASSQGTTGANVLTF TGCGCCAGCAGCCAAGGGACAACGGGGGCCAACGTCCTGACTTTC
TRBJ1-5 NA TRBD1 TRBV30 CAWSVKGAGNQPQHF TGTGCCTGGAGTGTAAAGGGGGCGGGCAATCAGCCCCAGCATTTT
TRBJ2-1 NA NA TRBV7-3 CASSLTGYDEQFF TGTGCCAGCAGCTTAACAGGATACGATGAGCAGTTCTTC
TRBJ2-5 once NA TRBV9 CASSRTQETQYF TGTGCCAGCAGCAGGACCCAAGAGACCCAGTACTTC
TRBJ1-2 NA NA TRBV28 CASRGGFDGYTF TGTGCCAGCAGGGGAGGGTTTGATGGCTACACCTTC
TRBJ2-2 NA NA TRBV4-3 CASSHGGLTGELFF TGCGCCAGCAGCCATGGGGGCCTCACCGGGGAGCTGTTTTTT
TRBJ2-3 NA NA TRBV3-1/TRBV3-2 CASSHTITSTDTQYF TGTGCCAGCAGCCACACTATTACTAGCACAGATACGCAGTATTTT
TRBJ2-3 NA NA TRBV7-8 CASSLKPRLVTDTQYF TGTGCCAGCAGCTTAAAGCCGAGACTAGTAACAGATACGCAGTATTTT
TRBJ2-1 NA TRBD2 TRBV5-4 CASSFRGGNEQFF TGTGCCAGCAGCTTCCGGGGGGGCAATGAGCAGTTCTTC
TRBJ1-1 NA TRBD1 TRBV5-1 CASSYRDRGKDTEAFF TGCGCCAGCAGCTACCGGGACAGGGGTAAGGACACTGAAGCTTTCTTT
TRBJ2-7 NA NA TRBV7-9 CASSPEASVQYF TGTGCCAGCAGCCCCGAGGCAAGTGTTCAGTACTTC
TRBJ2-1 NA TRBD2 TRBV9 CASSPRLAGYNEQFF TGTGCCAGCAGCCCCCGACTAGCGGGTTACAATGAGCAGTTCTTC
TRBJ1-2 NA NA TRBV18 CASSPLQGNYGYTF TGTGCCAGCTCGCCCCTTCAGGGGAACTATGGCTACACCTTC
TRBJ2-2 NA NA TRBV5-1 CASSWRTNGQMNTGELFF TGCGCCAGCAGCTGGCGAACTAATGGACAAATGAACACCGGGGAGCTGTTTTTT
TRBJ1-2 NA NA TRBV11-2 CASSFAGMHGYTF TGTGCCAGCAGCTTCGCAGGGATGCATGGCTACACCTTC
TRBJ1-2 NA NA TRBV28 CASSSPPDGGYGYTF TGTGCCAGCAGTTCCCCCCCCGACGGAGGCTATGGCTACACCTTC
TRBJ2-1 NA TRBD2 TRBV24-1 CATSDSVAGAYNEQFF TGTGCCACCAGTGACTCAGTAGCGGGAGCGTACAATGAGCAGTTCTTC
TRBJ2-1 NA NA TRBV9 CASSVGFTPGGSLNEQFF TGTGCCAGCAGCGTCGGCTTCACCCCCGGGGGATCATTGAATGAGCAGTTCTTC
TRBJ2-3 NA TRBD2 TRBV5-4 CASSSGKRGGTDTQYF TGTGCCAGCAGCTCAGGCAAACGGGGGGGCACAGATACGCAGTATTTT
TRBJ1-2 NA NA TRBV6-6 CASSTGSGYTF TGTGCCAGCAGTACAGGATCTGGCTACACCTTC
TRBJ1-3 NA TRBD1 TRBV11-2 CASSFNRGPRTIYF TGTGCCAGCAGCTTCAACAGGGGGCCACGCACCATATATTTT
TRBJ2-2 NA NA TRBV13 CASSSRVAAGEAGELFF TGTGCCAGCAGCTCCCGAGTTGCGGCAGGGGAAGCCGGGGAGCTGTTTTTT
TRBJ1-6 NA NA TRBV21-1 CASSKREKPLDREDSPLHF TGTGCCAGCAGCAAAAGGGAGAAACCTTTGGACAGGGAGGATTCACCCCTCCACTTT
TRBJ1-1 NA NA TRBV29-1 CSVKPRAADTEAFF TGCAGCGTGAAACCCAGGGCCGCGGACACTGAAGCTTTCTTT
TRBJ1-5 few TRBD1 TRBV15 CATSAGDRGNQPQHF TGTGCCACCAGCGCCGGGGACAGGGGCAATCAGCCCCAGCATTTT
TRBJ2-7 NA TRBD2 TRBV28 CASGSGTSSNEQYF TGTGCCAGCGGCTCCGGGACTAGCTCCAACGAGCAGTACTTC
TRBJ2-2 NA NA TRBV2 CASISDSGFTGELFF TGTGCCAGCATATCGGACTCAGGGTTCACCGGGGAGCTGTTTTTT
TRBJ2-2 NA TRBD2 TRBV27 CASSLGGGRAGELFF TGTGCCAGCAGTCTTGGCGGGGGAAGGGCCGGGGAGCTGTTTTTT
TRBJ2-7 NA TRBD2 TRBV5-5 CASSLFSSGGAGEQYF TGTGCCAGCAGCTTGTTCAGTAGCGGGGGAGCGGGTGAGCAGTACTTC
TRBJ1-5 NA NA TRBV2 CASSLLNQPQHF TGTGCCAGCAGTCTCCTCAATCAGCCCCAGCATTTT
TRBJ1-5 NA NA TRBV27 CASSHSYNQPQHF TGTGCCAGCAGCCACAGCTACAATCAGCCCCAGCATTTT
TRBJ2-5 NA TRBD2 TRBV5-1 CASSRAGGPETQYF TGCGCCAGCAGTCGAGCGGGGGGGCCGGAGACCCAGTACTTC